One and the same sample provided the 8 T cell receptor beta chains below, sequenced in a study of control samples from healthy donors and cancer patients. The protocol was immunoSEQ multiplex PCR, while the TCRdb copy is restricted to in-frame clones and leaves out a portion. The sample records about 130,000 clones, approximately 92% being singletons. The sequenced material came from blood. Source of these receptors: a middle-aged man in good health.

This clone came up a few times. In nucleotides, the CDR3 is TGTGCCAGCAGCTTAGTATACAGGTTGGGGCCCAAAAACATTCAGTACTTC. The encoded protein is CASSLVYRLGPKNIQYF. The chain combines TRBV11-2 with TRBJ2-4; a possible D gene is TRBD1 (5 bases). The CDR3 length is 17 residues. V dropped 1 base and J dropped 2 bases, with 15 bases sitting between them. Looked up from germline, CDR1 is SGHAT and CDR2 is FQNNGV.

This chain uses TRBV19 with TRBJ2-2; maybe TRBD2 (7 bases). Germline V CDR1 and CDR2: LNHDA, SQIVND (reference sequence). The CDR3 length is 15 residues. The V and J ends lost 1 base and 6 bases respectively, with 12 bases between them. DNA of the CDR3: TGTGCCAGTAGTATAGTTGGGGGGGCCGCCGGGGAGCTGTTTTTT. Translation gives CASSIVGGAAGELFF.

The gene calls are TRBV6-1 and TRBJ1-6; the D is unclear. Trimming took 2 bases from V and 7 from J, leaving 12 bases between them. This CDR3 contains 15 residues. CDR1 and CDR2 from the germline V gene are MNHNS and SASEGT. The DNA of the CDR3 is TGTGCCAGCAGTGAAATCTCCGGGAGGAATTCACCCCTCCACTTT. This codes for CASSEISGRNSPLHF.

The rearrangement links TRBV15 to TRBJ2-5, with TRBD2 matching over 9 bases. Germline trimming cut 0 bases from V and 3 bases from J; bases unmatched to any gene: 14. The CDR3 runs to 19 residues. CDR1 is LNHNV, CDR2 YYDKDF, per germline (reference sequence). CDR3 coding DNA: TGTGCCACCAGCAGAGATATCACTAGCGGGTTGCCATCCGAAGAGACCCAGTACTTC. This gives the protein CATSRDITSGLPSEETQYF.

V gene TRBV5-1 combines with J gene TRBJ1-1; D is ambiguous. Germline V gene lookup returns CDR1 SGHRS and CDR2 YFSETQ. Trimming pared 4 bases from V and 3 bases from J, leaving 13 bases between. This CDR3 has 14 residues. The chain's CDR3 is CASSRQAGDTEAFF. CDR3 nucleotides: TGCGCCAGCAGCCGTCAAGCGGGAGACACTGAAGCTTTCTTT.

The CDR3 reads CASSRAGLGTDTQYF. The CDR3, as DNA: TGTGCCAGCAGCCGAGCGGGACTTGGCACAGATACGCAGTATTTT. The chain combines TRBV3-1 (or the pseudogene TRBV3-2) with TRBJ2-3; TRBD2 matches 7 bases. The V segment lost 4 bases and the J segment 1 base; nucleotides outside the gene matches: 5. The CDR3 consists of 15 residues. Germline loops: CDR1 LGHDT, CDR2 YNNKEL (reference sequence).

CDR3 region: CASRPPGNQPQHF. CDR3 DNA: TGTGCCAGTAGGCCCCCAGGGAATCAGCCCCAGCATTTT. The chain employs TRBV19 and TRBJ1-5, with TRBD1 as a possible D gene (5 bases). Trimming took off 6 bases at V and 4 bases at J, with 10 bases between the two ends. Germline V lookup: CDR1 LNHDA, CDR2 SQIVND (reference sequence). CDR3 size: 13 residues.

Written as DNA, the CDR3 is TGTGCCATCACGCGGGGGGCAGATCAGCCCCAGCATTTT. Translating gives CAITRGADQPQHF. The chain links TRBV10-3 to TRBJ1-5; D might be TRBD1 (6 bases). CDR1 is ENHRY, CDR2 SYGVKD, per germline. The germline V and J ends were trimmed by 7 bases and 5 bases, with 12 bases remaining between them. The CDR3 covers 13 residues.